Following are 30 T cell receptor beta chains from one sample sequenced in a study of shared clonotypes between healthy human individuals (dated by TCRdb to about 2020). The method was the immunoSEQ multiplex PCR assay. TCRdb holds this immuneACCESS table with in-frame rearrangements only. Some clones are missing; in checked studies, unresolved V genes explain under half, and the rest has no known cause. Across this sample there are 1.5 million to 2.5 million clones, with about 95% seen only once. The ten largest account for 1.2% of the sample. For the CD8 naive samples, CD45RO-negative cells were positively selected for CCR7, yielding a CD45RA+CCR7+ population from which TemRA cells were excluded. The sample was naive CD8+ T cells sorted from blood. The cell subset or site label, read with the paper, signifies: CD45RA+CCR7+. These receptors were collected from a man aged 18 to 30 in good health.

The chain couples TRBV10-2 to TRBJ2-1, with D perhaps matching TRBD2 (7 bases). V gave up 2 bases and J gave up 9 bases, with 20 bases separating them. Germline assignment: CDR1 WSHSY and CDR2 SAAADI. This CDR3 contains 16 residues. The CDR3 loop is CASSEPPVGGRSEQFF. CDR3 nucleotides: TGCGCCAGCAGTGAGCCCCCTGTGGGGGGGCGGAGTGAGCAGTTCTTC.

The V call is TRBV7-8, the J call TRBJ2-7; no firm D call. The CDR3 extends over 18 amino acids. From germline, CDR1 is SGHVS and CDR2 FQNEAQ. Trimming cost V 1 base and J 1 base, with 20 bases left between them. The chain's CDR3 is CASSLVVPAAGLSYEQYF. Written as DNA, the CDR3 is TGTGCCAGCAGCTTAGTGGTCCCGGCAGCAGGTTTGTCCTACGAGCAGTACTTC.

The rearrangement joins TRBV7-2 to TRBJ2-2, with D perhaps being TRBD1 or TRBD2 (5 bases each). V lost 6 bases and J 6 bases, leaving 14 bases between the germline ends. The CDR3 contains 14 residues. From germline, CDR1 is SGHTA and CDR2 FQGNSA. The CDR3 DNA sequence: TGTGCCAGCAGTTATGATCTGGGGGCCGGGGAGCTGTTTTTT. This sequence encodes CASSYDLGAGELFF.

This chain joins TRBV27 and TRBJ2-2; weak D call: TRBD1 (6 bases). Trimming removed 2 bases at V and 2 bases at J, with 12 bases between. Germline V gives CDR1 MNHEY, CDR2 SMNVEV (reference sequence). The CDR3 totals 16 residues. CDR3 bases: TGTGCCAGCAGTTTACTAAAGACAGGAAACACCGGGGAGCTGTTTTTT. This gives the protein CASSLLKTGNTGELFF.

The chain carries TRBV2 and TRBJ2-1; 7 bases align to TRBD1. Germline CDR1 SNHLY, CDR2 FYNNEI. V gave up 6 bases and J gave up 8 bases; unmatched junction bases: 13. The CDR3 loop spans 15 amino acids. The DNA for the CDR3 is TGTGCCAGCAGGGCTAAGACAGGGTTAATCGATGAGCAGTTCTTC. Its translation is CASRAKTGLIDEQFF. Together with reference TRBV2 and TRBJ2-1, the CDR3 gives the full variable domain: EPEVTQTPSHQVTQMGQEVILRCVPISNHLYFYWYRQILGQKVEFLVSFYNNEISEKSEIFDDQFSVERPDGSNFTLKIRSTKLEDSAMYFCASRAKTGLIDEQFFGPGTRLTVL.

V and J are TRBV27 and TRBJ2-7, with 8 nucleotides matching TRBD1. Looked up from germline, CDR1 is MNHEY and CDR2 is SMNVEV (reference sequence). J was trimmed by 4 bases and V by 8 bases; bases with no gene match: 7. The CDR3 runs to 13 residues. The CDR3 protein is CASSKQGEYEQYF. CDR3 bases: TGTGCCAGCTCAAAACAGGGGGAGTACGAGCAGTACTTC.

The DNA for the CDR3 is TGTGCCAGCTCAACTAAAGACGGGAAAGAGACCCAGTACTTC. Amino acid sequence: CASSTKDGKETQYF. This rearrangement joins TRBV28 to TRBJ2-5; maybe TRBD2 (5 bases). The CDR3 totals 14 residues. Germline CDR1 and CDR2: MDHEN and SYDVKM. V shed 8 bases and J shed 3 bases, with 16 bases lying between them.

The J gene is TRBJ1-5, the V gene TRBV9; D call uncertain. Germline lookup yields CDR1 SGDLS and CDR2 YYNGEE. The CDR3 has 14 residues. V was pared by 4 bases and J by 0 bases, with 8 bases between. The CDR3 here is CASSPWDSNQPQHF. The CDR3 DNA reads TGTGCCAGCAGCCCCTGGGATAGCAATCAGCCCCAGCATTTT.

The CDR3 sequence: CAISGDGNTGELFF. The CDR3, as DNA: TGTGCCATCAGTGGGGACGGAAACACCGGGGAGCTGTTTTTT. This chain joins TRBV10-3 and TRBJ2-2, with D possibly called TRBD1 or TRBD2 (5 bases each). The CDR3 has 14 amino acids. The germline V and J ends were trimmed by 4 bases and 2 bases, with 8 bases remaining between them. CDR1 is ENHRY, CDR2 SYGVKD, per germline.

The CDR3 reads CASSPPGTGGADGYGYTF. The CDR3 DNA follows: TGTGCCAGCAGCCCTCCAGGGACAGGGGGCGCAGATGGCTATGGCTACACCTTC. The V call is TRBV7-9, the J call TRBJ1-2; 12 bases match TRBD1. The ends lost 5 bases at V and 4 bases at J; junction bases unmatched: 14. Germline lookup yields CDR1 SEHNR and CDR2 FQNEAQ (reference sequence). The CDR3 extends over 18 amino acids.

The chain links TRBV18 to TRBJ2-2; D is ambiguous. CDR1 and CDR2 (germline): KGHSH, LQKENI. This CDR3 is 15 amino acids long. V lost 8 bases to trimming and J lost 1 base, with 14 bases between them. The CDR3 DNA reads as TGTGCCAGCCCCCCGGCGCAGTGGAACACCGGGGAGCTGTTTTTT. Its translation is CASPPAQWNTGELFF.

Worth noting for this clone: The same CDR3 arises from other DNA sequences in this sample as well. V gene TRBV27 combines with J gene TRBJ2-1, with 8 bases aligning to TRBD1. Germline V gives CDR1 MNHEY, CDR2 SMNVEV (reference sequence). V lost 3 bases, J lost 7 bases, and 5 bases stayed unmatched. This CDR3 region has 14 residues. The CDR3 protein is CASSFTGGGNEQFF. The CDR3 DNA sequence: TGTGCCAGCAGTTTCACAGGGGGTGGTAATGAGCAGTTCTTC.

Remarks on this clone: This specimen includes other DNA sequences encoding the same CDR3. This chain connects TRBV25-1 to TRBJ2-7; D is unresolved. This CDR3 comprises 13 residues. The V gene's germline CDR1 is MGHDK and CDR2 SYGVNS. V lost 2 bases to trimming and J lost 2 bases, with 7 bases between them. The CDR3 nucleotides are TGTGCCAGCAGTGAAGTTGGGGCCTACGAGCAGTACTTC. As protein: CASSEVGAYEQYF.

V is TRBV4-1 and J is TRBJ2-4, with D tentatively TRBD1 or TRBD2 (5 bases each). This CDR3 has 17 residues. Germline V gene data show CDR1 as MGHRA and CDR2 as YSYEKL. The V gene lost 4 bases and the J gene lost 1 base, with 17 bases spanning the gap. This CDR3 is CASSPLGTDGAKNIQYF. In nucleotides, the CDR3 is TGCGCCAGCAGCCCTCTGGGGACCGACGGCGCCAAAAACATTCAGTACTTC.

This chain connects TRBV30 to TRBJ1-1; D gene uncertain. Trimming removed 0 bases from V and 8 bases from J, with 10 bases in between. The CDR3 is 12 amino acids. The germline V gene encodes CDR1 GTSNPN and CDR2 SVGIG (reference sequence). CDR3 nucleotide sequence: TGTGCCTGGAGTGTACGGGTGCACGAAGCTTTCTTT. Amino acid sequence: CAWSVRVHEAFF.

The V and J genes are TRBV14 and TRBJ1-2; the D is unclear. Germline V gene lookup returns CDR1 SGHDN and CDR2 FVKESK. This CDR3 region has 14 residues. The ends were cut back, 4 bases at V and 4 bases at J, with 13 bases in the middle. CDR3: CASSLDAVPYGYTF. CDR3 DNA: TGTGCCAGCAGCCTCGATGCGGTCCCCTATGGCTACACCTTC. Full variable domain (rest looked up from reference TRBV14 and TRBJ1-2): EAGVTQFPSHSVIEKGQTVTLRCDPISGHDNLYWYRRVMGKEIKFLLHFVKESKQDESGMPNNRFLAERTGGTYSTLKVQPAELEDSGVYFCASSLDAVPYGYTFGSGTRLTVV.

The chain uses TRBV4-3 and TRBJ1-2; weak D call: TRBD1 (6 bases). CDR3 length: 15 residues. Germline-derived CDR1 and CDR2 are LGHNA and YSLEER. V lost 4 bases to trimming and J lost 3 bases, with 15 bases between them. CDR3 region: CASSPLTGSDYGYTF. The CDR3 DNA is TGCGCCAGCAGCCCGCTCACAGGGTCCGACTATGGCTACACCTTC.

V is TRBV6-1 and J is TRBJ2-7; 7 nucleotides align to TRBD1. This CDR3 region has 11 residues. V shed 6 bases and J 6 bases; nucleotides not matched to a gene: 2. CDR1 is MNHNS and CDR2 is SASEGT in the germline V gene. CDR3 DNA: TGTGCCAGCAGGACAGGGCTCGAGCAGTACTTC. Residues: CASRTGLEQYF.

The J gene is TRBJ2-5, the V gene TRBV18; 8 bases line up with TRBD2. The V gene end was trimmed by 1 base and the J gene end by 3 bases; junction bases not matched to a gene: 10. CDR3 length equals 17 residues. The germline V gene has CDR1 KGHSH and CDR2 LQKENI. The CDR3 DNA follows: TGTGCCAGCTCACCACTTGTAGCGGGGAAAACCGAAGAGACCCAGTACTTC. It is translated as CASSPLVAGKTEETQYF. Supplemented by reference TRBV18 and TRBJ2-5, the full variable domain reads NAGVMQNPRHLVRRRGQEARLRCSPMKGHSHVYWYRQLPEEGLKFMVYLQKENIIDESGMPKERFSAEFPKEGPSILRIQQVVRGDSAAYFCASSPLVAGKTEETQYFGPGTRLLVL.

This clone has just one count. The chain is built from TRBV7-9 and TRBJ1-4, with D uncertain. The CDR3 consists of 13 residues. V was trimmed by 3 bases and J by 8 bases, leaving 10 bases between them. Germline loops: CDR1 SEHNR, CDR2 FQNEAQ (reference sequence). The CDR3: CASSFPSDEKLFF. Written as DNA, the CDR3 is TGTGCCAGCAGCTTCCCCAGCGACGAAAAACTGTTTTTT. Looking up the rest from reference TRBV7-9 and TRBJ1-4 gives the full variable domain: DTGVSQNPRHKITKRGQNVTFRCDPISEHNRLYWYRQTLGQGPEFLTYFQNEAQLEKSRLLSDRFSAERPKGSFSTLEIQRTEQGDSAMYLCASSFPSDEKLFFGSGTQLSVL.

CDR3: CASSLGPGDISEQFF. The DNA for the CDR3 is TGTGCCAGCAGTTTGGGACCGGGGGACATCAGTGAGCAGTTCTTC. This rearrangement joins TRBV28 to TRBJ2-1, with D tentatively TRBD1 or TRBD2 (6 bases each). This CDR3 has 15 residues. Germline CDR1 MDHEN, CDR2 SYDVKM. V was pared by 3 bases and J by 9 bases, with 18 bases between.

This CDR3 reads CASSPGTGFGEQYF. In DNA form, the CDR3 reads TGTGCCAGCAGCCCCGGGACAGGGTTTGGGGAGCAGTACTTC. This chain uses TRBV5-4 with TRBJ2-7, with TRBD1 identical over 9 bases. V shed 4 bases, J shed 7 bases, and the junction held 9 bases outside the gene matches. The CDR3 consists of 14 residues. The germline V gene has CDR1 SGHNT and CDR2 YYREEE (reference sequence).

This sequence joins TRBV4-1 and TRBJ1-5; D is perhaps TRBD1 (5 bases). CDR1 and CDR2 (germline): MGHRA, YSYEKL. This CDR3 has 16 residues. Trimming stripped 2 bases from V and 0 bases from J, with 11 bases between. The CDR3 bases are TGCGCCAGCAGCCAATCTATTGGGGGTAGCAATCAGCCCCAGCATTTT. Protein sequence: CASSQSIGGSNQPQHF.

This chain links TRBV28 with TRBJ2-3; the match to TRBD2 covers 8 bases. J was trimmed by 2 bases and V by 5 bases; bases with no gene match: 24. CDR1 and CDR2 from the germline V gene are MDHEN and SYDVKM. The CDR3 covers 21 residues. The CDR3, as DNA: TGTGCCAGCAGTGCTATCACTGGGGTTAGCGGGACCCATATAGACACAGATACGCAGTATTTT. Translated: CASSAITGVSGTHIDTDTQYF.

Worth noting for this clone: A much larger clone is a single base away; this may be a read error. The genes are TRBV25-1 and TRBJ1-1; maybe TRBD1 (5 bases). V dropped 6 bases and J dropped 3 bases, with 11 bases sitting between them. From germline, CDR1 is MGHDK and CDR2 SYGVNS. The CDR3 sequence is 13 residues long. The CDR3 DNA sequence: TGTGCCAGCAGCTTGGGGGGGGACACTGAAGCTTTCTTT. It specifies CASSLGGDTEAFF.

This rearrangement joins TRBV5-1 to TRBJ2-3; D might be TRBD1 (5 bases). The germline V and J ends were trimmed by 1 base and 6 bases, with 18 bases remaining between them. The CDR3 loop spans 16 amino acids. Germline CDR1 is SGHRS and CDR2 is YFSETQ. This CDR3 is CASSLTPTDRPDTQYF. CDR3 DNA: TGCGCCAGCAGCTTGACGCCGACAGACCGACCGGATACGCAGTATTTT.

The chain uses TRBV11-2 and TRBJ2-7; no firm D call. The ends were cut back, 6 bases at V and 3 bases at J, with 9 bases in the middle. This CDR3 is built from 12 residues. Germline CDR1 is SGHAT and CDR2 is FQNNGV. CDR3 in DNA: TGTGCCAGCAGAACGGGCAACTACGAGCAGTACTTC. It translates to CASRTGNYEQYF.

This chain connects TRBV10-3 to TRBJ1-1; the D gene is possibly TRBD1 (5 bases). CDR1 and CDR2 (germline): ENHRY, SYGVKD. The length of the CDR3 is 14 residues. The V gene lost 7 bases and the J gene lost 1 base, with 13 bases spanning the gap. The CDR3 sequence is CAITSGAANTEAFF. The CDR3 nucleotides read TGTGCCATCACCAGCGGGGCGGCGAACACTGAAGCTTTCTTT.

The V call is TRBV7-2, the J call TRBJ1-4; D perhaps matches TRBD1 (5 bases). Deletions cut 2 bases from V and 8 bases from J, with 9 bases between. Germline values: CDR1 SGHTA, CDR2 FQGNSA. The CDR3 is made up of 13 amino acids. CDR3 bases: TGTGCCAGCAGCTTATACAGGTCGGAAAAACTGTTTTTT. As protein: CASSLYRSEKLFF.

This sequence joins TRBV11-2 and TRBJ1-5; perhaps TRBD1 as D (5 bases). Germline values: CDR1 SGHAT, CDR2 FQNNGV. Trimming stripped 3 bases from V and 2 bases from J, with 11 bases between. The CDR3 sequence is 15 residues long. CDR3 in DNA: TGTGCCAGCAGCTTGGCGGGGGAGGGCAATCAGCCCCAGCATTTT. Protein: CASSLAGEGNQPQHF.